The sequence of this T cell receptor beta chain was determined in a study of CD4+ T cells in melanoma. Libraries were prepared by immunoSEQ multiplex PCR; TCRdb keeps only in-frame clonotypes and omits some of them. The table includes 140,000 or so clones, 85% to 95% detected once. This CDR3 comprises 15 residues. Germline V gene sequence: CDR1 LNHDA, CDR2 SQIVND (reference sequence). Trimming cost V 3 bases and J 3 bases, with 12 bases left between them. The J gene is TRBJ1-3, the V gene TRBV19; D unclear. This receptor was taken from a human donor with melanoma. CDR3 sequence (DNA): TGTGCCAGTAGTATTCGCCAGTCACTTGGAAACACCATATATTTT. This translates into CASSIRQSLGNTIYF.